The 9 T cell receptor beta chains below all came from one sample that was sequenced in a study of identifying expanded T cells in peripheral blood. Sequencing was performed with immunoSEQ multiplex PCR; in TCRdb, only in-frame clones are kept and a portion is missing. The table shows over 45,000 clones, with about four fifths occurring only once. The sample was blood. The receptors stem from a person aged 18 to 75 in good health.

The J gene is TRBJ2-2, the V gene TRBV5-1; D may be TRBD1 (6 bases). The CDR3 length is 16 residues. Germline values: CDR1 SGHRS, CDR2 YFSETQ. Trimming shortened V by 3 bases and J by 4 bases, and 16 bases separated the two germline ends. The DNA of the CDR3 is TGCGCCAGCAGCTCTGGGGGCAGGGGCGGCACCGGGGAGCTGTTTTTT. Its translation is CASSSGGRGGTGELFF.

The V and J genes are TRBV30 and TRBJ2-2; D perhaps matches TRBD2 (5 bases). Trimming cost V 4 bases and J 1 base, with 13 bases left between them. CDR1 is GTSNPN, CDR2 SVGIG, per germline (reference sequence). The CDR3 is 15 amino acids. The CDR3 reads CAWKKGLVNTGELFF. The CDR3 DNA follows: TGTGCCTGGAAAAAAGGACTGGTGAACACCGGGGAGCTGTTTTTT.

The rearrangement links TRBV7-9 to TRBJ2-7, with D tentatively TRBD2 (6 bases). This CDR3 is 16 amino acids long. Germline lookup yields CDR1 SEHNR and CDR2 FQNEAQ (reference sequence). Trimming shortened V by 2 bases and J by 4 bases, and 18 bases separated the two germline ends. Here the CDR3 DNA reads TGTGCCAGCAGCTTATCAGGTGGTCGGGGAGGATACGAGCAGTACTTC. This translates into CASSLSGGRGGYEQYF.

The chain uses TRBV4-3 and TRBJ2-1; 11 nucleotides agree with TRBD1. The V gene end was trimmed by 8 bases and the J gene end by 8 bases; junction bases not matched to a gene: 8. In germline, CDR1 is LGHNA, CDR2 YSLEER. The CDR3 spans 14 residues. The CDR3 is CASCRDRGCDEQFF. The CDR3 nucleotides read TGCGCCAGCTGCCGGGACAGGGGGTGTGATGAGCAGTTCTTC.

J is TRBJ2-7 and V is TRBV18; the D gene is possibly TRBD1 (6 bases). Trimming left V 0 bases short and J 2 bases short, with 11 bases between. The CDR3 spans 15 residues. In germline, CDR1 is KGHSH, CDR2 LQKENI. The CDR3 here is CASSPPAGAPYEQYF. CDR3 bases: TGTGCCAGCTCACCACCAGCAGGGGCCCCCTACGAGCAGTACTTC.

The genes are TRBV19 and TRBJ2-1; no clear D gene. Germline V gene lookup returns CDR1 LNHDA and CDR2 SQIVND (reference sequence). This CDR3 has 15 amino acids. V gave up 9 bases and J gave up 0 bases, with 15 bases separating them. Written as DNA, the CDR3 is TGTGCCAGCCGCTCGACACCGAGCTCCTACAATGAGCAGTTCTTC. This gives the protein CASRSTPSSYNEQFF.

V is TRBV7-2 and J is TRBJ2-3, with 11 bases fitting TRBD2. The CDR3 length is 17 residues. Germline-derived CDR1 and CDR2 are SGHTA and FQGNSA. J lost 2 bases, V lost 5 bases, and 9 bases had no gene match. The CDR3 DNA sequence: TGTGCCAGCAGCCCAAATCTAGCGGGAGGCATCACAGATACGCAGTATTTT. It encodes CASSPNLAGGITDTQYF. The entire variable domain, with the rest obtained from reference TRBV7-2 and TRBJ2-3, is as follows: GAGVSQSPSNKVTEKGKDVELRCDPISGHTALYWYRQSLGQGLEFLIYFQGNSAPDKSGLPSDRFSAERTGGSVSTLTIQRTQQEDSAVYLCASSPNLAGGITDTQYFGPGTRLTVL.

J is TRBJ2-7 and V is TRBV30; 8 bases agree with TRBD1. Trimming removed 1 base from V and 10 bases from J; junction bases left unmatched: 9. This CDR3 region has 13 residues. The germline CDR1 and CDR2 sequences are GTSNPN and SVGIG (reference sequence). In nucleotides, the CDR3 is TGTGCCTGGAGTGCAGGACAGGGAAGGGCCCAGTACGTC. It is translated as CAWSAGQGRAQYV.

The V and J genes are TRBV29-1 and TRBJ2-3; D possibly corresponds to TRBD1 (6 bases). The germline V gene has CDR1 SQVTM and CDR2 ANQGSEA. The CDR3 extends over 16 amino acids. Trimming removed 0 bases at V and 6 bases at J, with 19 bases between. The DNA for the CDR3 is TGCAGCGTTGAAGATCTTCGAGGGACACTAAGGGATACGCAGTATTTT. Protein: CSVEDLRGTLRDTQYF.